Reported below is one TCR beta chain. Its antigen remains unknown. The sample's time point: recipient sample about 28 days before transplant, after cytoreduction. TCRdb's table, derived via immunoSEQ multiplex PCR, lists solely in-frame clones and lacks some. The sample has more than 5,000 clones, approximately 84% seen once; the top ten hold 3.5% to 4.5%. The data originate from a study of T cell clonotyping in hematopoietic cell transplantation. Study-wide background: Recipient samples before transplant were obtained post-cytoreduction.

The study, taken as a whole, reports: Cells were unsorted, so CD4 and CD8 contributions were not separated.

From germline, CDR1 is SGHRS and CDR2 YFSETQ. This CDR3 has 14 residues. V shed 6 bases and J shed 4 bases, with 17 bases lying between them. The chain has TRBV5-1 and TRBJ2-7, with D perhaps TRBD1 (6 bases). The source is a man aged 60-69 years with acute myeloid leukemia. Some clones in this sample may be carry-over from other donors' samples. The sequenced sample was peripheral blood mononuclear cells, obtained before stem cell transplant. Here the CDR3 DNA reads TGCGCCAGCACGGCACAGGGAACACCTTACGAGCAGTACTTC. It specifies CASTAQGTPYEQYF.